These 28 T cell receptor beta chains were all obtained from the same sample, sequenced in a study of blood T cell repertoires in COVID-19. TCRdb keeps only in-frame clones here, not all; method: immunoSEQ multiplex PCR. The data contain some 460,000 clones, 70% to 90% of them seen just once; the ten biggest clones take up roughly 1.8%. Source material: PBMCs or T cells enriched from blood (not recorded which). These receptors all stem from a woman aged 18 to 35 with acute COVID-19.

This rearrangement joins TRBV19 to TRBJ2-7; 8 nucleotides align to TRBD2. The CDR3 runs 13 residues. Trimming took 7 bases from V and 6 from J; bases not matched to a gene: 8. Germline loops: CDR1 LNHDA, CDR2 SQIVND (reference sequence). The CDR3 region is CASTTHAGGEQYF. In DNA form, the CDR3 reads TGTGCCAGTACGACTCATGCGGGAGGCGAGCAGTACTTC.

Only one count was recorded for this clone. The chain recombines TRBV27 with TRBJ1-5; possibly TRBD1 for D (5 bases). From germline, CDR1 is MNHEY and CDR2 SMNVEV (reference sequence). The V and J ends lost 2 bases and 4 bases respectively, with 6 bases between them. The CDR3 contains 13 residues. This chain's CDR3 is CASSLAGNQPQHF. The CDR3 bases are TGTGCCAGCAGTTTAGCAGGGAATCAGCCCCAGCATTTT.

The chain links TRBV6-5 to TRBJ2-7; D might be TRBD2 (5 bases). V was cut by 5 bases and J by 0 bases, with 11 bases left in between. CDR3 length equals 14 residues. Germline loops: CDR1 MNHEY, CDR2 SVGAGI. CDR3: CASSPWENSYEQYF. In DNA, the CDR3 is TGTGCCAGCAGTCCATGGGAGAACTCCTACGAGCAGTACTTC.

This chain uses TRBV27 with TRBJ2-5; TRBD2 agrees at 7 bases. The junction had 15 bases not matched to a gene; V was cut back by 6 bases and J by 5 bases. The germline V gene encodes CDR1 MNHEY and CDR2 SMNVEV (reference sequence). This CDR3 has 16 residues. The CDR3 DNA is TGTGCCAGCAGGCCGTACCCGGCAGGGAGGGCCGAGACCCAGTACTTC. Amino acids: CASRPYPAGRAETQYF.

The chain uses TRBV3-1 (or the pseudogene TRBV3-2) and TRBJ2-2, with TRBD2 matching over 15 bases. J was trimmed by 4 bases and V by 4 bases; bases with no gene match: 4. Germline V gene data show CDR1 as LGHDT and CDR2 as YNNKEL (reference sequence). The CDR3 length is 17 residues. The CDR3 DNA sequence: TGTGCCAGCAGCCGGTCGGGACTAGCGGGAGGCACCGGGGAGCTGTTTTTT. This sequence encodes CASSRSGLAGGTGELFF.

The chain carries TRBV6-2 or TRBV6-3 and TRBJ2-7; D unresolved. Trimming cost V 6 bases and J 3 bases, with 6 bases left between them. The CDR3 length is 11 residues. Germline-derived CDR1 and CDR2 are MNHEY and SVGEGT. CDR3 in amino acids: CASSPLYEQYF. CDR3 sequence (DNA): TGTGCCAGCAGCCCACTCTACGAGCAGTACTTC.

The chain combines TRBV9 with TRBJ2-5, with TRBD2 matching 8 bases. The CDR3 totals 14 residues. V dropped 0 bases and J dropped 4; count of bases not matched to a gene: 2. Germline CDR1 is SGDLS and CDR2 is YYNGEE. Written as DNA, the CDR3 is TGTGCCAGCAGCGTAGCGGGGGGGCTAGAGACCCAGTACTTC. Residues: CASSVAGGLETQYF.

V usage is TRBV6-5 and J usage is TRBJ1-1; TRBD1 matches at 7 bases. V lost 6 bases and J lost 5; bases outside the gene matches: 6. The CDR3 totals 13 residues. CDR1 and CDR2 from the germline V gene are MNHEY and SVGAGI. This CDR3 reads CASRNRGRTEAFF. The DNA for the CDR3 is TGTGCCAGCAGAAACAGGGGTCGGACTGAAGCTTTCTTT.

The J gene is TRBJ2-1, the V gene TRBV27; D unclear. Germline V gives CDR1 MNHEY, CDR2 SMNVEV (reference sequence). V gave up 10 bases and J gave up 7 bases, with 23 bases separating them. The CDR3 is 15 residues long. The DNA for the CDR3 is TGTGCCACCCACCCTTTCGGTGATCGATCTAATGAGCAGTTCTTC. Translated, it gives CATHPFGDRSNEQFF.

V gene TRBV12-2 combines with J gene TRBJ2-4; TRBD1, the table's D call, lacks a check against the DNA. TRBV12-2 is tagged as a pseudogene. The length of the CDR3 is 15 residues. The CDR3, as DNA: TGTGCAAGCCAGGGGTTCAGGGAAATCAAAAACATTCAGTACTTC. The encoded protein is CASQGFREIKNIQYF.

The genes are TRBV19 and TRBJ1-5, with TRBD1 as a possible D gene (6 bases). Trimming left V 4 bases short and J 5 bases short, with 12 bases between. In germline, CDR1 is LNHDA, CDR2 SQIVND (reference sequence). This CDR3 is built from 14 residues. In nucleotides, the CDR3 is TGTGCCAGTAGTAGCGGACAGAACGATCAGCCCCAGCATTTT. Translated: CASSSGQNDQPQHF.

The chain joins TRBV7-2 to TRBJ1-4; perhaps TRBD1 as D (5 bases). The CDR3 has 15 amino acids. Germline lookup yields CDR1 SGHTA and CDR2 FQGNSA. V was cut by 1 base and J by 11 bases, with 17 bases left in between. The CDR3 DNA follows: TGTGCCAGCAGCTTAGAATCGGGGGTTGGTGGGAAACTGTTTTTT. Encoded protein: CASSLESGVGGKLFF.

This rearrangement joins TRBV12-3 or TRBV12-4 to TRBJ1-5, with D unclear. The V gene lost 4 bases and the J gene lost 6 bases, with 7 bases spanning the gap. This CDR3 region has 12 residues. The CDR3 sequence is CASSSVIQPQHF. The CDR3 coding sequence is TGTGCCAGCAGTTCGGTTATTCAGCCCCAGCATTTT.

J is TRBJ2-1 and V is TRBV6-6, with 8 nucleotides matching TRBD1. Germline V gene data show CDR1 as MNHNY and CDR2 as SVGAGI (reference sequence). The J segment lost 9 bases and the V segment lost 2 bases, leaving 9 bases of the junction unmatched. The CDR3 length is 15 residues. CDR3 sequence (DNA): TGTGCCAGCAGTTACGAGGCAGGGGGCTCTTCTGAGCAGTTCTTC. Translation: CASSYEAGGSSEQFF.

The V and J genes are TRBV28 and TRBJ2-7, with 12 bases aligning to TRBD2. CDR1 and CDR2 (germline): MDHEN, SYDVKM. V lost 4 bases and J lost 7; bases outside the gene matches: 8. This CDR3 contains 15 residues. The CDR3: CASSSRLAGALEQYF. The CDR3 nucleotides are TGTGCCAGCAGTTCTCGACTAGCGGGAGCTTTGGAGCAGTACTTC.

The chain links TRBV10-3 to TRBJ1-3, with 12 positions matching TRBD1. The CDR3 extends over 15 amino acids. The V and J ends lost 7 bases and 5 bases, in that order; junction bases with no gene match: 6. CDR1 is ENHRY, CDR2 SYGVKD, per germline. This chain's CDR3 is CAINFGTGGRNTIYF. In DNA form, the CDR3 reads TGTGCCATCAATTTCGGGACAGGGGGCCGAAACACCATATATTTT.

The chain joins TRBV2 to TRBJ1-1, with D perhaps matching TRBD1 (5 bases). Trimming took off 7 bases at V and 2 bases at J, with 20 bases between the two ends. Per the germline V gene, CDR1 is SNHLY and CDR2 is FYNNEI. The CDR3 runs to 16 residues. Written as DNA, the CDR3 is TGTGCCAGCATCTCCTGGGGGGACTATCTCAACACTGAAGCTTTCTTT. Encoded protein: CASISWGDYLNTEAFF.

This clone was found a few times. The chain joins TRBV27 to TRBJ1-4; 8 bases agree with TRBD1. CDR3 length equals 16 residues. Germline V CDR1 and CDR2: MNHEY, SMNVEV (reference sequence). The J segment lost 0 bases and the V segment lost 4 bases, leaving 4 bases of the junction unmatched. The CDR3 loop reads CASSYRGTATNEKLFF. The CDR3 DNA reads TGTGCCAGCAGTTACAGGGGGACTGCAACTAATGAAAAACTGTTTTTT.

The chain is built from TRBV7-9 and TRBJ2-7; 7 bases match TRBD1. There are 16 residues in the CDR3. Germline lookup yields CDR1 SEHNR and CDR2 FQNEAQ (reference sequence). Trimming removed 2 bases from V and 2 bases from J; junction bases left unmatched: 9. CDR3 DNA: TGTGCCAGCAGCTTAAAGGCTATCCAGGGGGCCTACGAGCAGTACTTC. This sequence encodes CASSLKAIQGAYEQYF.

J is TRBJ1-2 and V is TRBV19; D not certain. The V end lost 1 base, the J end lost 0 bases, and 12 bases lay between the germline ends. The CDR3 sequence is 16 residues long. Germline CDR1 LNHDA, CDR2 SQIVND (reference sequence). CDR3: CASSIVGRQANYGYTF. The CDR3 DNA is TGTGCCAGTAGTATAGTTGGCAGACAAGCTAACTATGGCTACACCTTC.

The rearrangement joins TRBV28 to TRBJ1-2, with 9 bases fitting TRBD1. The CDR3 has 15 amino acids. With 3 bases clipped from V and 4 bases from J, the junction kept 6 bases outside the gene matches. Looked up from germline, CDR1 is MDHEN and CDR2 is SYDVKM. The CDR3 sequence is CASSFQGTGSYGYTF. The DNA of the CDR3 is TGTGCCAGCAGTTTCCAGGGGACAGGGAGCTATGGCTACACCTTC.

The CDR3 region is CASSLGGQETQYF. The DNA of the CDR3 is TGTGCCAGCAGCTTAGGGGGCCAGGAGACCCAGTACTTC. The gene calls are TRBV7-3 and TRBJ2-5, with a possible D match to TRBD1 (6 bases). Per germline, CDR1 SGHTA and CDR2 FQGTGA. The V gene lost 2 bases and the J gene lost 5 bases, with 9 bases spanning the gap. This CDR3 comprises 13 residues.

This clone was recorded a few times. This sequence joins TRBV12-5 and TRBJ1-1; 8 bases are shared with TRBD1. Germline CDR1 reads LGHNT; CDR2 reads FRNRAP. The length of the CDR3 is 15 residues. The J segment lost 2 bases and the V segment lost 6 bases, leaving 8 bases of the junction unmatched. The CDR3 nucleotides read TGTGCTAGTGGCCCCGGGACAGGTGTTAACACTGAAGCTTTCTTT. Amino acids: CASGPGTGVNTEAFF.

This rearrangement joins TRBV9 to TRBJ2-5; a possible D gene is TRBD1 (6 bases). Trimming stripped 0 bases from V and 5 bases from J, with 11 bases between. CDR3 size: 14 residues. Germline V gene data show CDR1 as SGDLS and CDR2 as YYNGEE. The CDR3 DNA follows: TGTGCCAGCAGCGTAGCTCTTAGGGGGGAGACCCAGTACTTC. It encodes CASSVALRGETQYF.

The chain has TRBV2 and TRBJ1-3, with D possibly TRBD1 on 5 matching bases. Trimming took off 5 bases at V and 0 bases at J, with 14 bases between the two ends. Germline CDR1 is SNHLY and CDR2 is FYNNEI. The CDR3 extends over 16 amino acids. The CDR3, as DNA: TGTGCCAGCAGTATGGGGACTGATCTCTCTGGAAACACCATATATTTT. This sequence encodes CASSMGTDLSGNTIYF.

The CDR3 protein is CASSVDMRPYGYTF. The DNA of the CDR3 is TGTGCCAGCAGCGTAGACATGCGGCCCTATGGCTACACCTTC. V and J are TRBV9 and TRBJ1-2; D gene unclear. V was trimmed by 0 bases and J by 4 bases, leaving 10 bases between them. The CDR3 extends over 14 amino acids. Germline lookup yields CDR1 SGDLS and CDR2 YYNGEE.

The rearrangement links TRBV3-1 (or the pseudogene TRBV3-2) to TRBJ2-2, with D perhaps matching TRBD2 (6 bases). Germline V lookup: CDR1 LGHDT, CDR2 YNNKEL (reference sequence). Between the trimmed V and J ends, which lost 2 bases and 1 base, there was a span of 26 bases. The CDR3 totals 21 residues. CDR3 residues: CASSQRRGLAGITKNTGELFF. In DNA form, the CDR3 reads TGTGCCAGCAGCCAAAGGCGGGGCCTGGCAGGTATAACGAAGAACACCGGGGAGCTGTTTTTT.

The chain joins TRBV28 to TRBJ1-6, with TRBD1 identical over 8 bases. The CDR3 contains 21 residues. Germline values: CDR1 MDHEN, CDR2 SYDVKM. V was pared by 6 bases and J by 0 bases, with 19 bases of the junction left unmatched. The CDR3, as DNA: TGTGCCAGCAGACCTGATCACCTCCGGGACAGGCTTAGCTCCTATAATTCACCCCTCCACTTT. As protein: CASRPDHLRDRLSSYNSPLHF.